These 29 T cell receptor beta chains were sequenced from one sample in a study of T cell responses to AZD1222 COVID-19 vaccine (dated by TCRdb to the early 2020s). Library preparation was by the immunoSEQ multiplex PCR assay. As stored in TCRdb, this immuneACCESS dataset retains in-frame rearrangements with V and J assigned. A fraction of the clones does not appear; measured against another copy, unresolved V genes explain less than half of the discrepancy, and the remainder lacks a known reason. This sample comprises about 110,000 clones, under 95% of them detected only once. Approximately 22% of the sample rests with the top ten. The time point label here, explained by the study, means: baseline before first vaccination. Source: peripheral blood, taken on day 0 of AZD1222 vaccination. All receptors derive from an adult in good health.

This clone was seen only a few times. The V call is TRBV7-3, the J call TRBJ2-5; D unclear. Germline V gives CDR1 SGHTA, CDR2 FQGTGA. CDR3 length: 13 residues. Trimming left V 1 base short and J 1 base short, with 4 bases between. CDR3 nucleotide sequence: TGTGCCAGCAGCTTAAATACCCAAGAGACCCAGTACTTC. Its protein is CASSLNTQETQYF.

The V and J genes are TRBV7-8 and TRBJ2-1, with D perhaps TRBD2 (7 bases). Trimming pared 5 bases from V and 6 bases from J, leaving 26 bases between. Germline CDR1 and CDR2: SGHVS and FQNEAQ. CDR3 length equals 18 residues. The CDR3 nucleotides read TGTGCCAGCAGCCCTCTGGGGGGCGGGGGCCCTCACGCCAATGAGCAGTTCTTC. This gives the protein CASSPLGGGGPHANEQFF.

This chain joins TRBV7-2 and TRBJ1-4, with no clear D. CDR3 size: 15 residues. Trimming cost V 5 bases and J 7 bases, with 17 bases left between them. The germline CDR1 and CDR2 sequences are SGHTA and FQGNSA. The DNA for the CDR3 is TGTGCCAGCAGCATCAGAGGGCAATTCAGTGAAAAACTGTTTTTT. It is translated as CASSIRGQFSEKLFF.

J is TRBJ1-1 and V is TRBV4-3, with 10 bases aligning to TRBD1. Trimming at V came to 5 bases and at J to 4 bases, leaving 7 bases not matched to a gene. The germline V gene has CDR1 LGHNA and CDR2 YSLEER. The CDR3 contains 15 residues. CDR3: CASSSPGQGSTEAFF. In DNA form, the CDR3 reads TGCGCCAGCAGCTCTCCGGGACAGGGGAGCACTGAAGCTTTCTTT.

The chain couples TRBV30 to TRBJ2-1, with 7 bases identical to TRBD2. The ends lost 3 bases at V and 13 bases at J; junction bases unmatched: 9. The CDR3 sequence is 12 residues long. Germline CDR1 and CDR2: GTSNPN and SVGIG (reference sequence). The CDR3 nucleotides read TGTGCCTGGAGCCGTAGTGGGGGGGAACAGTTCTTC. As protein: CAWSRSGGEQFF.

This clone was seen only once. This sequence joins TRBV5-6 and TRBJ1-2; 10 bases are shared with TRBD1. Trimming took 5 bases from V and 7 from J; bases not matched to a gene: 11. There are 15 residues in the CDR3. Looked up from germline, CDR1 is SGHDT and CDR2 is YYEEEE. The CDR3 is CASSFDRGQRGGYTF. DNA for the CDR3: TGTGCCAGCAGTTTCGACAGGGGGCAAAGAGGTGGCTACACCTTC.

The chain recombines TRBV11-3 with TRBJ2-1; a possible D gene is TRBD1 (6 bases). Deletions cut 1 base from V and 1 base from J, with 11 bases between. The CDR3 spans 16 residues. Per the germline V gene, CDR1 is SGHNT and CDR2 is YENEEA. CDR3 protein: CASSLGTVTSYNEQFF. CDR3 bases: TGTGCCAGCAGCTTAGGGACAGTCACTTCCTACAATGAGCAGTTCTTC. The complete variable domain, with remaining parts taken from reference TRBV11-3 and TRBJ2-1, reads EAGVVQSPRYKIIEKKQPVAFWCNPISGHNTLYWYLQNLGQGPELLIRYENEEAVDDSQLPKDRFSAERLKGVDSTLKIQPAELGDSAVYLCASSLGTVTSYNEQFFGPGTRLTVL.

This chain uses TRBV19 with TRBJ1-2; possible D gene TRBD1, 6 bases. The CDR3 length is 14 residues. Germline CDR1 and CDR2: LNHDA and SQIVND (reference sequence). V was clipped by 5 bases and J by 8 bases, with 18 bases between them. In DNA, the CDR3 is TGTGCCAGTAGTCGCAGGGCGGCCGGGGGCGGCTACACCTTC. The encoded protein is CASSRRAAGGGYTF.

The V call is TRBV4-3, the J call TRBJ2-7; D is possibly TRBD1 or TRBD2 (6 bases each). Germline-derived CDR1 and CDR2 are LGHNA and YSLEER. V lost 3 bases, J lost 3 bases, and 15 bases lay in between. This CDR3 contains 15 residues. The CDR3 loop is CASSQSGARVYEQYF. In DNA form, the CDR3 reads TGCGCCAGCAGCCAGTCGGGGGCGCGAGTCTACGAGCAGTACTTC.

The J gene is TRBJ1-1, the V gene TRBV6-2 or TRBV6-3; D is uncertain. Germline values: CDR1 MNHEY, CDR2 SVGEGT. V shed 0 bases and J shed 8 bases, with 19 bases lying between them. This CDR3 is 16 amino acids long. The CDR3, as DNA: TGTGCCAGCAGTTACTCCTCGTTCAGGTTTATTTTGGAAGCTTTCTTT. This gives the protein CASSYSSFRFILEAFF.

This clone came up once. This rearrangement joins TRBV12-5 to TRBJ1-1, with D unresolved. The germline gives CDR1 LGHNT, CDR2 FRNRAP. This CDR3 region has 14 residues. V lost 1 base to trimming and J lost 4 bases, with 10 bases between them. Written as DNA, the CDR3 is TGTGCTAGTGGTTTGGGAAGAGTGGGCACTGAAGCTTTCTTT. Protein sequence: CASGLGRVGTEAFF. The whole variable domain, remainder taken from reference TRBV12-5 and TRBJ1-1, is DARVTQTPRHKVTEMGQEVTMRCQPILGHNTVFWYRQTMMQGLELLAYFRNRAPLDDSGMPKDRFSAEMPDATLATLKIQPSEPRDSAVYFCASGLGRVGTEAFFGQGTRLTVV.

The chain couples TRBV6-5 to TRBJ1-3, with D unresolved. V lost 5 bases to trimming and J lost 4 bases, with 12 bases between them. Per the germline V gene, CDR1 is MNHEY and CDR2 is SVGAGI. The CDR3 spans 14 residues. CDR3 bases: TGTGCCAGCAGTCCTACAAGAACGGGAAACACCATATATTTT. Translating gives CASSPTRTGNTIYF.

The chain links TRBV7-9 to TRBJ1-1; D is unclear. V was cut by 7 bases and J by 0 bases, with 12 bases left in between. This CDR3 is built from 14 residues. Germline assignment: CDR1 SEHNR and CDR2 FQNEAQ (reference sequence). The CDR3 region has the DNA TGTGCCAGCAATAGTTTAAATCTGAACACTGAAGCTTTCTTT. This encodes CASNSLNLNTEAFF.

J is TRBJ1-1 and V is TRBV14; 7 positions match TRBD1. The V and J ends lost 4 bases and 0 bases, in that order; junction bases with no gene match: 5. The CDR3 is made up of 15 amino acids. The germline gives CDR1 SGHDN, CDR2 FVKESK. In DNA, the CDR3 is TGTGCCAGCAGCCGGGACAGCACATTGAACACTGAAGCTTTCTTT. Protein sequence: CASSRDSTLNTEAFF.

The V gene is TRBV29-1, the J gene TRBJ1-5; D possibly corresponds to TRBD1 (6 bases). Trimming cost V 5 bases and J 7 bases, with 12 bases left between them. Germline V CDR1 and CDR2: SQVTM, ANQGSEA. The CDR3 totals 12 residues. The CDR3 reads CSVFTQGQPQHF. As DNA, the CDR3 is TGCAGCGTTTTTACACAGGGACAGCCCCAGCATTTT.

The rearrangement links TRBV9 to TRBJ2-7; 11 positions match TRBD2. J gave up 3 bases and V 4 bases, and 3 bases lay outside the gene matches. CDR1 SGDLS and CDR2 YYNGEE come from the germline V gene. The CDR3 runs to 14 residues. The CDR3 spells CASSPSGGYYEQYF. The CDR3 DNA reads TGTGCCAGCAGCCCTAGCGGGGGGTACTACGAGCAGTACTTC.

The chain combines TRBV19 with TRBJ2-7; perhaps TRBD1 as D (6 bases). Germline CDR1 LNHDA, CDR2 SQIVND (reference sequence). The V and J ends lost 8 bases and 4 bases respectively, with 9 bases between them. The CDR3 spans 11 residues. CDR3 nucleotides: TGTGCCAGTGCGGACAGATACGAGCAGTACTTC. The encoded protein is CASADRYEQYF.

This chain uses TRBV6-2 or TRBV6-3 with TRBJ1-2, with D hard to call. Germline CDR1 MNHEY, CDR2 SVGEGT. The CDR3 is 17 residues long. Trimming took 2 bases from V and 3 from J, leaving 19 bases between them. The CDR3 is CASSYPRHRPQDYGYTF. Here the CDR3 DNA reads TGTGCCAGCAGTTACCCCCGACATCGGCCGCAGGACTATGGCTACACCTTC.

CDR3 DNA sequence: TGTGCCAGCAGTTACAGTCTGGCCTCAACGAGGACCCAGTACTTC. This translates into CASSYSLASTRTQYF. The V and J genes are TRBV6-5 and TRBJ2-5; D is uncertain. From germline, CDR1 is MNHEY and CDR2 SVGAGI. Between the trimmed V and J ends, which lost 2 bases and 7 bases, there was a span of 17 bases. The CDR3 spans 15 residues.

The chain links TRBV5-1 to TRBJ2-3; TRBD1 aligns across 7 bases. Germline CDR1 reads SGHRS; CDR2 reads YFSETQ. J was trimmed by 4 bases and V by 4 bases; bases with no gene match: 6. The CDR3 spans 14 residues. The CDR3 nucleotides are TGCGCCAGCAGCAGAAAGGGGACAGCAGATACGCAGTATTTT. Residues: CASSRKGTADTQYF.

The CDR3 is CSVERGLGDTEAFF. The CDR3 nucleotides are TGCAGCGTTGAGAGGGGGCTGGGGGACACTGAAGCTTTCTTT. The rearrangement joins TRBV29-1 to TRBJ1-1, with TRBD1 matching 7 bases. This CDR3 comprises 14 residues. The V gene's germline CDR1 is SQVTM and CDR2 ANQGSEA. The trim removed 3 bases at V and 3 bases at J, leaving 7 bases unmatched.

This clone was detected once. This rearrangement joins TRBV29-1 to TRBJ2-1, with D perhaps matching TRBD2 (5 bases). The ends were cut back, 7 bases at V and 6 bases at J, with 16 bases in the middle. Germline V gives CDR1 SQVTM, CDR2 ANQGSEA. The CDR3 is 13 amino acids. CDR3 sequence (DNA): TGCAGCGAGAGAGAACGACGGGGCAATGAGCAGTTCTTC. Translated: CSERERRGNEQFF.

The chain is built from TRBV18 and TRBJ1-3; D gene ambiguous. V lost 6 bases, J lost 0 bases, and 12 bases lay in between. CDR3 length equals 15 residues. Looked up from germline, CDR1 is KGHSH and CDR2 is LQKENI. The CDR3 coding sequence is TGTGCCAGCTCGCCGTCCGTAAACTCTGGAAACACCATATATTTT. It encodes CASSPSVNSGNTIYF.

The CDR3 here is CASSVDRPSTNEKLFF. For the CDR3, the DNA is TGTGCCAGCAGTGTTGATAGACCTTCAACTAATGAAAAACTGTTTTTT. The chain uses TRBV2 and TRBJ1-4; D not resolved. CDR3 length equals 16 residues. The V gene lost 4 bases and the J gene lost 0 bases, with 12 bases spanning the gap. In germline, CDR1 is SNHLY, CDR2 FYNNEI.

The gene calls are TRBV5-4 and TRBJ1-2, with D perhaps matching TRBD1 (6 bases). This CDR3 comprises 12 residues. Germline CDR1 and CDR2: SGHNT and YYREEE (reference sequence). With 9 bases removed from V and 6 bases from J, the gap between germline ends came to 15 bases. This chain's CDR3 is CATLGGRNGYTF. The DNA of the CDR3 is TGTGCCACCCTCGGGGGGCGGAATGGCTACACCTTC.

This chain connects TRBV19 to TRBJ2-2; D gene unclear. V was trimmed by 3 bases and J by 5 bases, leaving 10 bases between them. CDR1 and CDR2 (germline): LNHDA, SQIVND (reference sequence). The CDR3 has 14 residues. CDR3 nucleotides: TGTGCCAGTAGTATCCACCTTAGAACCGGGGAGCTGTTTTTT. This gives the protein CASSIHLRTGELFF.

This rearrangement joins TRBV10-2 to TRBJ2-2, with D perhaps TRBD2 (6 bases). Trimming shortened V by 3 bases and J by 0 bases, and 14 bases separated the two germline ends. CDR1 and CDR2 (germline): WSHSY, SAAADI. The CDR3 has 17 amino acids. CDR3 in amino acids: CASSDRFWGANTGELFF. The CDR3 DNA follows: TGCGCCAGCAGTGATAGATTCTGGGGGGCGAACACCGGGGAGCTGTTTTTT.

This rearrangement joins TRBV7-9 to TRBJ1-4, with 7 bases identical to TRBD1. The CDR3 runs 18 residues. The V gene end was trimmed by 4 bases and the J gene end by 0 bases; junction bases not matched to a gene: 11. The germline V gene has CDR1 SEHNR and CDR2 FQNEAQ (reference sequence). The CDR3 is CASSSTQGNVPTNEKLFF. The CDR3 region has the DNA TGTGCCAGCAGCTCGACACAGGGGAATGTTCCAACTAATGAAAAACTGTTTTTT.

The chain carries TRBV5-4 and TRBJ2-1; tentatively, D is TRBD2 (6 bases). Germline lookup yields CDR1 SGHNT and CDR2 YYREEE (reference sequence). The germline V and J ends were trimmed by 2 bases and 8 bases, with 14 bases remaining between them. The CDR3 runs to 14 residues. The CDR3 coding sequence is TGTGCCAGCAGCTTCACTAGCAGGGTCGATGAGCAGTTCTTC. This translates into CASSFTSRVDEQFF.